The 9 T cell receptor beta chains presented below share a single source sample, sequenced in a study of CD8 T cells in ankylosing spondylitis. TCRdb itself ran the 5' RACE reads through MiXCR, one entry per CDR3 protein. The top ten hold 10% to 15% of the sample, which has 300,000 to 400,000 distinct CDR3 sequences, more than 20% seen once. Material for sequencing was blood, either unsorted or a sorted T cell fraction (not recorded which). The origin of the receptors is a male donor with ankylosing spondylitis or in good health (not recorded which).

In its sample, this clonotype was seen a few times. The rearrangement joins TRBV27 to TRBJ1-1; D remains ambiguous. The CDR3 is made up of 14 amino acids. V was clipped by 5 bases and J by 3 bases, with 13 bases between them. Per the germline V gene, CDR1 is MNHEY and CDR2 is SMNVEV (reference sequence). The CDR3 sequence is CASSLRGYDTEAFF. The CDR3 DNA follows: TGTGCCAGCAGTCTACGAGGGTACGACACTGAAGCTTTCTTT.

This clonotype appeared a few times. The chain links TRBV2 to TRBJ2-7; TRBD1 matches 10 bases. CDR1 and CDR2 from the germline V gene are SNHLY and FYNNEI. The CDR3 is 16 amino acids. V shed 5 bases and J 5 bases; nucleotides not matched to a gene: 12. The DNA for the CDR3 is TGTGCCAGCAGTACCAGACCCACCGGGACAGGGGACGAGCAGTACTTC. Amino acids: CASSTRPTGTGDEQYF.

The rearrangement links TRBV7-9 to TRBJ2-5, with D perhaps matching TRBD1 or TRBD2 (7 bases each). Germline V CDR1 and CDR2: SEHNR, FQNEAQ (reference sequence). The length of the CDR3 is 15 residues. V was clipped by 3 bases and J by 3 bases, with 14 bases between them. The CDR3 sequence: CASSFPQGREETQYF. In DNA, the CDR3 is TGTGCCAGCAGCTTTCCACAGGGGAGGGAAGAGACCCAGTACTTC.

The chain recombines TRBV27 with TRBJ2-1, with D perhaps matching TRBD2 (6 bases). V lost 5 bases to trimming and J lost 0 bases, with 14 bases between them. The CDR3 sequence is 16 residues long. In germline, CDR1 is MNHEY, CDR2 SMNVEV (reference sequence). CDR3 sequence (DNA): TGTGCCAGCAGTCCCCAGTTCGGGGGCTCCTACAATGAGCAGTTCTTC. Its protein is CASSPQFGGSYNEQFF.

This clonotype was observed a few times. This chain links TRBV5-6 with TRBJ2-5, with D possibly being TRBD1 (6 bases). Germline CDR1 is SGHDT and CDR2 is YYEEEE. The CDR3 length is 15 residues. V lost 0 bases and J 5 bases, leaving 14 bases between the germline ends. This chain's CDR3 is CASSLVNDRTETQYF. The CDR3 nucleotides are TGTGCCAGCAGCTTGGTCAACGACAGGACGGAGACCCAGTACTTC.

This clonotype was counted at least ten times. V usage is TRBV29-1 and J usage is TRBJ1-1; D is perhaps TRBD1 (5 bases). The V and J ends lost 7 bases and 5 bases respectively, with 11 bases between them. CDR1 is SQVTM and CDR2 is ANQGSEA in the germline V gene. CDR3 length: 11 amino acids. This CDR3 reads CSAVGVTEAFF. CDR3 sequence (DNA): TGCAGCGCGGTGGGGGTAACTGAAGCTTTCTTT.

This clonotype has just a few counts. The chain links TRBV6-1 to TRBJ2-7; TRBD2 matches 7 bases. The CDR3 spans 13 residues. The germline V gene encodes CDR1 MNHNS and CDR2 SASEGT. Trimming removed 5 bases from V and 2 bases from J; junction bases left unmatched: 3. CDR3 coding DNA: TGTGCCAGCAGTCGGGGAGGGCCCTACGAGCAGTACTTC. Translation: CASSRGGPYEQYF.

The rearrangement uses TRBV3-1 and TRBJ2-1, with 8 bases aligning to TRBD1. Trimming removed 1 base from V and 4 bases from J; junction bases left unmatched: 6. The length of the CDR3 is 16 residues. Germline V lookup: CDR1 LGHDT, CDR2 YNNKEL (reference sequence). The CDR3 sequence is CASSQVSGGPYNEQFF. The CDR3 nucleotides read TGTGCCAGCAGCCAAGTTTCAGGGGGCCCATACAATGAGCAGTTCTTC.

CDR3 in DNA: TGTGCCAGCAGTTATGATCAAGAGCGGGGTGAGCAGTTCTTC. Translating it yields CASSYDQERGEQFF. The chain has TRBV6-5 and TRBJ2-1, with 7 bases aligning to TRBD2. Germline values: CDR1 MNHEY, CDR2 SVGAGI. The CDR3 contains 14 residues. Trimming at V came to 3 bases and at J to 9 bases, leaving 8 bases not matched to a gene.